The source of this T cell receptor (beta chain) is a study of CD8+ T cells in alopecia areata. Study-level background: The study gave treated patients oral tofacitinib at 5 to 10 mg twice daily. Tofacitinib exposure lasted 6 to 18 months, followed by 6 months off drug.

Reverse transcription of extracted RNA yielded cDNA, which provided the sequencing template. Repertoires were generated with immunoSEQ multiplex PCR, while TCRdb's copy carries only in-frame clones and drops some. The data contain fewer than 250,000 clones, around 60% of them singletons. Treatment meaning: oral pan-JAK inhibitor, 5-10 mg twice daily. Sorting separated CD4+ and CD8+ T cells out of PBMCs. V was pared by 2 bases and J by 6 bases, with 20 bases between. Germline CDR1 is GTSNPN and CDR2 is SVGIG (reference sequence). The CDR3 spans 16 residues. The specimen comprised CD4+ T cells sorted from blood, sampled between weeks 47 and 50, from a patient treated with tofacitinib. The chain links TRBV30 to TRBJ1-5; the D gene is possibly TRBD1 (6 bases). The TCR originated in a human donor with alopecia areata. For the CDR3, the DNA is TGTGCCTGGAGTCCAAGGGGAACAGGGCTAGTTCAGCCCCAGCATTTT. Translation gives CAWSPRGTGLVQPQHF.